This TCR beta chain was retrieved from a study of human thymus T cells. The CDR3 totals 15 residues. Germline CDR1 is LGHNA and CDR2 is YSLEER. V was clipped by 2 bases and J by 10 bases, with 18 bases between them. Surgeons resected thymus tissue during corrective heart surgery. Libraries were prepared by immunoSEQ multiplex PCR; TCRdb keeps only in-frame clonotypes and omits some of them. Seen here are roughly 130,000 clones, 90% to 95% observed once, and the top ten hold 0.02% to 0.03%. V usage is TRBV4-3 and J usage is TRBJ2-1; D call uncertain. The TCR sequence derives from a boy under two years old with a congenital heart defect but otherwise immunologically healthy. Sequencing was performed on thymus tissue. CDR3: CASSQRQLGQREQFF. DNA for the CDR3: TGCGCCAGCAGCCAACGGCAGCTAGGGCAGAGGGAGCAGTTCTTC.